The clone carrying this T cell receptor (beta chain) was seen a handful of times. Its ends do not fully match the called genes, so a read error is possible. TCRdb reanalyzed the PCR reads via MiXCR. The sample carries approximately 70,000 clones, less than 5% recorded once. The germline CDR1 and CDR2 sequences are SEHNR and FQNEAQ (reference sequence). The CDR3 contains 15 residues. This record comes from a study of metastatic and nonmetastatic thyroid tumors. Looking at the study overall: It was across blood and tumor or nodule tissue from malignant and benign thyroid patients that repertoires were compared.

The entire patient cohort was treatment-naive prior to thyroid surgery. The source material was blood. The TCR sequence derives from a female donor with papillary thyroid cancer or a benign thyroid nodule (not recorded which). Some clones in this sample may be carry-over from other donors' samples. The rearrangement links TRBV7-9 to TRBJ2-2; 13 bases match TRBD2. CDR3 coding DNA: TGTGCCAGCAGCGGACTAGCGGGAGTAACCGTGGAGCTATTTTTT. Translation gives CASSGLAGVTVELFF.